Listed below are T cell receptor beta chains from one sample, sequenced in a study of shared clonotypes between healthy human individuals. TCRdb's table, derived via immunoSEQ multiplex PCR, lists solely in-frame clones and lacks some. Of 800,000 to 1,200,000 clones in the sample, around 82% were seen once. Sequencing was carried out using memory CD4+ T cells from PBMCs. All receptors derive from a man between 18 and 35 years old in good health. Some clones in this sample may be carry-over from other donors' samples. Each CDR3 is given with its conserved first and last residue. A D gene is named only where the DNA matches it firmly. Clone size is not always given. Where it is, it says once, few, many or a class for expanded clones.

j_gene	d_gene	abundance	v_gene	CDR3nt	CDR3aa
TRBJ2-3	NA	NA	TRBV11-1	TGTGCCAGCAGCCAGGGGAAATTCACAGATACGCAGTATTTT	CASSQGKFTDTQYF
TRBJ2-2	NA	NA	TRBV14	TGTGCCAGCAGCCAAGATATGGGGGCGAACACCGGGGAGCTGTTTTTT	CASSQDMGANTGELFF
TRBJ2-7	NA	few	TRBV18	TGTGCCAGCTCACTCCAGGGGGGGTCCCACGAGCAGTACTTC	CASSLQGGSHEQYF
TRBJ2-7	NA	NA	TRBV28	TGTGCCAGCAGTTTAACGGGAGTCTTCTACGAGCAGTACTTC	CASSLTGVFYEQYF
TRBJ2-7	NA	NA	TRBV6-5	TGTGCCAGCAGTTACCCCAACTACGAGCAGTACTTC	CASSYPNYEQYF
TRBJ2-3	TRBD1	NA	TRBV10-2	TGCGCCAGCAGTGAGTCAGAGCGACAGGGGTCTGAAGATACGCAGTATTTT	CASSESERQGSEDTQYF
TRBJ1-1	NA	NA	TRBV7-9	TGTGCCAGCAGCCTGCCCCCCGCACCTAACACTGAAGCTTTCTTT	CASSLPPAPNTEAFF
TRBJ2-3	TRBD2	NA	TRBV7-9	TGTGCCAGCAGCTCCACCGGGGGGGCTCACACAGATACGCAGTATTTT	CASSSTGGAHTDTQYF
TRBJ2-1	TRBD1	NA	TRBV6-4	TGTGCCAGCAGTGACTCCCCGACAGGGGATTGGAATGAGCAGTTCTTC	CASSDSPTGDWNEQFF
TRBJ2-5	NA	NA	TRBV7-2	TGTGCCAGCAGCACCCGGAGTCCGCTCAAAGAGACCCAGTACTTC	CASSTRSPLKETQYF
TRBJ2-6	NA	NA	TRBV5-1	TGCGCCAGCAGCTTGACAGTTACTGGGGCCAACGTCCTGACTTTC	CASSLTVTGANVLTF
TRBJ2-2	TRBD2	NA	TRBV9	TGTGCCAGCAGCGTCCGCCAGCGGGAGGGCCATTACGGGGAGCTGTTTTTT	CASSVRQREGHYGELFF
TRBJ2-1	TRBD2	few	TRBV10-1	TGCGCCAGCTATAGCGGGAAGGGGTCCAATGAGCAGTTCTTC	CASYSGKGSNEQFF
TRBJ1-2	NA	once	TRBV6-1	TGTGCCAGCAGTGAAGCGCTTCGGGGATTTCATGGCTACACCTTC	CASSEALRGFHGYTF
TRBJ2-2	TRBD1	NA	TRBV19	TGTGCCAGTAGGGAGACAGGGGCCACCGGGGAGCTGTTTTTT	CASRETGATGELFF
TRBJ2-1	NA	NA	TRBV4-1	TGCGCCAGCAGCCAAGTGGGGCGGAGCTCCTACAATGAGCAGTTCTTC	CASSQVGRSSYNEQFF
TRBJ2-3	NA	NA	TRBV7-9	TGTGCCAGCAGCTTACCCAGTACAGATACGCAGTATTTT	CASSLPSTDTQYF
TRBJ2-1	NA	NA	TRBV2	TGTGCCAGCAGTGAACCGGGGGCCTTTTACAATGAGCAGTTCTTC	CASSEPGAFYNEQFF
TRBJ2-3	NA	NA	TRBV6-1	TGTGCCAGCAGTGAAGTGACCTTGAGGGGCGCAGCAGATACGCAGTATTTT	CASSEVTLRGAADTQYF
TRBJ2-7	TRBD2	NA	TRBV2	TGTGCCAGCAGGGTGGGACTAGCGGGAACGGACGAGCAGTACTTC	CASRVGLAGTDEQYF
TRBJ2-4	NA	NA	TRBV5-1	TGCGCCAGCAGCCCTGCGGGCGAAATGGACATTCAGTACTTC	CASSPAGEMDIQYF
TRBJ2-7	NA	NA	TRBV7-2	TGTGCCAGCAGCCAAGACAGGTTATCCTACGAGCAGTACTTC	CASSQDRLSYEQYF
TRBJ2-3	TRBD2	NA	TRBV5-4	TGTGCCAGCAGCTTTCGACTAGCGGGAGACACAGATACGCAGTATTTT	CASSFRLAGDTDTQYF
TRBJ2-7	NA	NA	TRBV9	TGTGCCAGCAGCGTAGGTCAACAGCGGTGGCACGAGCAGTACTTC	CASSVGQQRWHEQYF
TRBJ2-7	TRBD1	NA	TRBV7-9	TGTGCCAGCAGCGCTCCGGGACAGATATACGAGCAGTACTTC	CASSAPGQIYEQYF
TRBJ1-1	TRBD1	NA	TRBV2	TGTGCCAGCAGTGGGTCAGCCAGGGGGCGCCGGACTGAAGCTTTCTTT	CASSGSARGRRTEAFF